What follows describes a single TCR beta chain. The sample comes from a study of regulatory T cells in long-lasting Graves disease. Time point meaning: newly diagnosed GD, antithyroid drugs for less than 3 months. Preparation of the TCR library used RNA extracted from PBMCs. Building of the TCR beta libraries involved iRepertoire HTBI primers and Arm-PCR of CDR3 regions. TCRdb re-called the multiplex PCR reads with MiXCR, one entry per CDR3 protein. The repertoire holds about 500,000 distinct CDR3 sequences, with around 15% as singletons. CDR1 DFQATT and CDR2 SNEGSKA come from the germline V gene (reference sequence). J gave up 4 bases and V 1 base, and 9 bases lay outside the gene matches. The CDR3 is 15 amino acids. The same sample was also studied in work on T cells in Graves' hyperthyroidism and ophthalmopathy.

The chain has TRBV20-1 and TRBJ2-7; 8 bases are shared with TRBD2. The source is a man aged 40-50 years with Graves disease. The specimen comprised peripheral blood mononuclear cells (PBMCs), sampled at new diagnosis, from a patient treated with antithyroid drugs. The CDR3 region is CSARVLRGRTYEQYF. CDR3 in DNA: TGCAGTGCTAGAGTTCTGCGCGGGAGGACATACGAGCAGTACTTC.